This is a list of T cell receptor beta chains from one sample in a study of shared clonotypes between healthy human individuals. Measured with immunoSEQ multiplex PCR; TCRdb has only the in-frame clones, and not every one. The table has some 500,000 clones, roughly four fifths seen once. The sample was PBMCs. Receptors originate from a woman aged 40 to 50 in good health. Some clones in this sample may be carry-over from other donors' samples. CDR3s include the opening cysteine and the closing phenylalanine or tryptophan. D genes are given only for firm matches. Not every row has a clone size; where given, it reads once, few, many or a size class.

v_call: TRBV18; clone_size: few; j_call: TRBJ2-7; d_call: -; cdr3_nt: TGTGCCAGCTCACCTACCGGGACACCCTTAACCTACGAGCAGTACTTC; cdr3_aa: CASSPTGTPLTYEQYF
v_call: TRBV5-6; clone_size: -; j_call: TRBJ2-4; d_call: TRBD2; cdr3_nt: TGTGCCAGCAGCCACCAGACTAGCGGGAGAAACATTCAGTACTTC; cdr3_aa: CASSHQTSGRNIQYF
v_call: TRBV21-1; clone_size: -; j_call: TRBJ1-4; d_call: -; cdr3_nt: TGTGCCAGCAGGAGGGGAATACAGGGGCTAAATGAAAAACTGTTTTTT; cdr3_aa: CASRRGIQGLNEKLFF
v_call: TRBV7-2; clone_size: -; j_call: TRBJ1-1; d_call: TRBD1; cdr3_nt: TGTGCCAGCAGCCCAGGGACAGGTCGTCCTGAAGCTTTCTTT; cdr3_aa: CASSPGTGRPEAFF
v_call: TRBV10-3; clone_size: -; j_call: TRBJ2-5; d_call: -; cdr3_nt: TGTGCCATCAGTGAGGGCAGGGATGAGACCCAGTACTTC; cdr3_aa: CAISEGRDETQYF
v_call: TRBV19; clone_size: many; j_call: TRBJ2-3; d_call: TRBD2; cdr3_nt: TGTGCCAGTAGTTATAGCGGGGCGGACCGCACAGATACGCAGTATTTT; cdr3_aa: CASSYSGADRTDTQYF
v_call: TRBV6-1; clone_size: many; j_call: TRBJ2-5; d_call: -; cdr3_nt: TGTGCCAGCAGTGAACGGGGACTGGGGGGGACCCAGTACTTC; cdr3_aa: CASSERGLGGTQYF
v_call: TRBV30; clone_size: -; j_call: TRBJ2-6; d_call: -; cdr3_nt: TGTGCCTGGAGGCCGCTAGGGGGGGCCAACGTCCTGACTTTC; cdr3_aa: CAWRPLGGANVLTF
v_call: TRBV19; clone_size: few; j_call: TRBJ2-1; d_call: TRBD2; cdr3_nt: TGTGCCTCCGCCGGGCTAGCGGGAGACGATGAGCAGTTCTTC; cdr3_aa: CASAGLAGDDEQFF
v_call: TRBV2; clone_size: -; j_call: TRBJ2-2; d_call: TRBD2; cdr3_nt: TGTGCCAGCAGTGAAGAGCGGGGGGACACCGGGGAGCTGTTTTTT; cdr3_aa: CASSEERGDTGELFF
v_call: TRBV4-1; clone_size: -; j_call: TRBJ1-2; d_call: -; cdr3_nt: TGCGCCAGCAGCCAAGGACGAACAAACTATGGCTACACCTTC; cdr3_aa: CASSQGRTNYGYTF
v_call: TRBV29-1; clone_size: -; j_call: TRBJ2-7; d_call: -; cdr3_nt: TGCAGCGTTAACGGAGCCCCGGGATACGAGCAGTACTTC; cdr3_aa: CSVNGAPGYEQYF
v_call: TRBV4-1; clone_size: once; j_call: TRBJ2-7; d_call: -; cdr3_nt: TGCGCCAGCAGCCAAGATACTAGCTTCGGTTACGAGCAGTACTTC; cdr3_aa: CASSQDTSFGYEQYF